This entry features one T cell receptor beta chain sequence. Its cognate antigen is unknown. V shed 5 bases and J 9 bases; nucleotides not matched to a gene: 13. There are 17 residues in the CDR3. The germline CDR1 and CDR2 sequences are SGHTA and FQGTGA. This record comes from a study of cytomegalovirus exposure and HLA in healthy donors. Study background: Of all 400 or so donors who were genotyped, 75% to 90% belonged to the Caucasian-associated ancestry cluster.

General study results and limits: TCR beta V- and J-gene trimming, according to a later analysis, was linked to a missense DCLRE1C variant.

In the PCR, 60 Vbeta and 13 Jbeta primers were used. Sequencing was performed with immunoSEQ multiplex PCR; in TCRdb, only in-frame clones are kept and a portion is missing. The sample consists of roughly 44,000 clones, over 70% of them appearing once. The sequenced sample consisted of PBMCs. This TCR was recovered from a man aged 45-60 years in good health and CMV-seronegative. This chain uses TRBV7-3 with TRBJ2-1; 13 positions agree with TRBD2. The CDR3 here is CASSPAGVTSGGVEQFF. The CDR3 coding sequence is TGTGCCAGCAGCCCCGCCGGAGTTACTAGCGGGGGGGTTGAGCAGTTCTTC.